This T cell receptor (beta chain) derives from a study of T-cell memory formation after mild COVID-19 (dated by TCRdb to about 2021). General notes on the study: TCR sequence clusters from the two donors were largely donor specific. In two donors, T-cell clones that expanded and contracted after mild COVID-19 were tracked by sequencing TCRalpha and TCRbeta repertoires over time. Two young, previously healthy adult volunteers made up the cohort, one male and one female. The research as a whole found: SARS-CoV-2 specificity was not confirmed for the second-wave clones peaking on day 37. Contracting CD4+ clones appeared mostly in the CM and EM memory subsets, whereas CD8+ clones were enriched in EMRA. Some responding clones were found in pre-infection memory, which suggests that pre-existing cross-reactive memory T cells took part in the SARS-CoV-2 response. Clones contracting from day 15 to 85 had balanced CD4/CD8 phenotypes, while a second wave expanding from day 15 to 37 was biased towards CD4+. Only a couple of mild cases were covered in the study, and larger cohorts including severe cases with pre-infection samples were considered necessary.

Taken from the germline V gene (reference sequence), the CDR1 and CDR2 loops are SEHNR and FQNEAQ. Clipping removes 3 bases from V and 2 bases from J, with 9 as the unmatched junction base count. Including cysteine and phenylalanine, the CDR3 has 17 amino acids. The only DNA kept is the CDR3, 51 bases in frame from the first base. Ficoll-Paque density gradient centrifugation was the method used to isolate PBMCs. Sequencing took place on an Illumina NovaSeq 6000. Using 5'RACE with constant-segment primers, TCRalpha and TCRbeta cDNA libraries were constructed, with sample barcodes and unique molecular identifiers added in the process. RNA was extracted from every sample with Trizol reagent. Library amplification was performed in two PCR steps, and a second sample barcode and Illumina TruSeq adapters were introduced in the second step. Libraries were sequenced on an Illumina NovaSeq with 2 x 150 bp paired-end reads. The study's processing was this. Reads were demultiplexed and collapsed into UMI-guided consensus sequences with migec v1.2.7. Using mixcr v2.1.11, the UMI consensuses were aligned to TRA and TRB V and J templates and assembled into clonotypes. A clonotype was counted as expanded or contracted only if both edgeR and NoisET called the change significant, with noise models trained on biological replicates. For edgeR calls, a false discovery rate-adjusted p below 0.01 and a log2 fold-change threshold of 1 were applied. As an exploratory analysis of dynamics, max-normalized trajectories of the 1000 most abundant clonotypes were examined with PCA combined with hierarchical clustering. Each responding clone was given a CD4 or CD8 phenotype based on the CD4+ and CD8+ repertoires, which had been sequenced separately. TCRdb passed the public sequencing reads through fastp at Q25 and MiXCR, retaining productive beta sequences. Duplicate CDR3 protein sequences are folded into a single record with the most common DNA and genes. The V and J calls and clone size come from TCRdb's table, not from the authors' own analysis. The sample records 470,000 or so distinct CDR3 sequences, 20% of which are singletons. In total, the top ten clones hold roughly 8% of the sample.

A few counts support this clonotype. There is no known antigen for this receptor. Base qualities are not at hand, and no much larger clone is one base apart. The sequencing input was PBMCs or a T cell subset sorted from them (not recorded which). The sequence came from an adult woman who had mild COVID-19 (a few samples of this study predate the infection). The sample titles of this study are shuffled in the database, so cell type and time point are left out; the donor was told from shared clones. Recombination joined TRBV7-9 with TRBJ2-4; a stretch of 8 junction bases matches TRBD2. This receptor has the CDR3 CASSFTGLAETKNIQYF. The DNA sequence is TGTGCCAGCAGCTTCACTGGACTAGCAGAAACCAAAAACATTCAGTACTTC.